The 16 T cell receptor beta chains given below trace back to one sample, sequenced in a study of blood T cell repertoires in COVID-19. Measured with immunoSEQ multiplex PCR; TCRdb has only the in-frame clones, and not every one. The sample consists of more than 150,000 clones, roughly 80% of them appearing once. Sequenced sample: peripheral blood. These receptor sequences come from a man in his sixties with active or convalescent COVID-19.

This clone was seen only once. CDR3 sequence: CAISGEDIYNEQFF. CDR3 sequence (DNA): TGTGCCATCAGTGGAGAAGATATCTACAATGAGCAGTTCTTC. The V gene is TRBV10-3, the J gene TRBJ2-1; no clear D gene. Trimming took off 4 bases at V and 3 bases at J, with 10 bases between the two ends. Germline loops: CDR1 ENHRY, CDR2 SYGVKD. This CDR3 spans 14 amino acids.

This chain connects TRBV6-2 or TRBV6-3 to TRBJ1-1; D is unresolved. In germline, CDR1 is MNHEY, CDR2 SVGEGT. This CDR3 is built from 16 residues. V dropped 0 bases and J dropped 2 bases, with 13 bases sitting between them. The CDR3 protein is CASSYSSDTVNTEAFF. DNA for the CDR3: TGTGCCAGCAGTTACTCCTCCGACACTGTTAACACTGAAGCTTTCTTT.

This chain joins TRBV4-3 and TRBJ2-2; TRBD2 agrees at 8 bases. V shed 4 bases and J 4 bases; nucleotides not matched to a gene: 5. This CDR3 has 15 residues. The germline gives CDR1 LGHNA, CDR2 YSLEER. CDR3 in DNA: TGCGCCAGCAGCCTGGGACTAGGGGGCACCGGGGAGCTGTTTTTT. As protein: CASSLGLGGTGELFF.

The chain carries TRBV5-1 and TRBJ2-1, with 7 bases fitting TRBD1. Germline-derived CDR1 and CDR2 are SGHRS and YFSETQ. V lost 4 bases to trimming and J lost 0 bases; unmatched junction nucleotides: 7. There are 16 residues in the CDR3. CDR3 amino acids: CASSVPGQSSYNEQFF. In nucleotides, the CDR3 is TGCGCCAGCAGCGTACCGGGACAGAGCTCCTACAATGAGCAGTTCTTC.

The chain links TRBV28 to TRBJ1-1, with 8 bases lining up with TRBD1. After removal of 6 bases from V and 2 bases from J, the junction contained 5 bases not matched to a gene. The CDR3 loop spans 14 amino acids. Per the germline V gene, CDR1 is MDHEN and CDR2 is SYDVKM. Written as DNA, the CDR3 is TGTGCCAGCAGCATGACAGGGGTTAACACTGAAGCTTTCTTT. Protein: CASSMTGVNTEAFF.

The V and J genes are TRBV7-6 and TRBJ2-1; TRBD2 agrees at 9 bases. The CDR3 loop spans 16 amino acids. V shed 4 bases, J shed 4 bases, and the junction held 8 bases outside the gene matches. Germline CDR1 reads SGHVS; CDR2 reads FNYEAQ. DNA of the CDR3: TGTGCCAGCAGCTCTCGAGGTAGCGGGAGTTACAATGAGCAGTTCTTC. It codes for CASSSRGSGSYNEQFF. Drawing the rest from reference TRBV7-6 and TRBJ2-1, the complete variable domain is GAGVSQSPRYKVTKRGQDVALRCDPISGHVSLYWYRQALGQGPEFLTYFNYEAQQDKSGLPNDRFSAERPEGSISTLTIQRTEQRDSAMYRCASSSRGSGSYNEQFFGPGTRLTVL.

This clone was detected once. The rearrangement uses TRBV4-2 and TRBJ1-2; D possibly corresponds to TRBD1 (5 bases). CDR1 and CDR2 from the germline V gene are LGHNA and YNFKEQ. CDR3 length: 16 residues. Trimming took 1 base from V and 7 from J, leaving 19 bases between them. CDR3 sequence reads: CASSQGGVSGGRGYTF. The CDR3 DNA follows: TGTGCCAGCAGCCAAGGAGGGGTCTCGGGAGGTCGTGGCTACACCTTC.

This chain links TRBV6-6 with TRBJ2-6, with D possibly TRBD1 on 6 matching bases. CDR3 length equals 16 residues. Looked up from germline, CDR1 is MNHNY and CDR2 is SVGAGI (reference sequence). Trimming stripped 5 bases from V and 3 bases from J, with 14 bases between. The DNA for the CDR3 is TGTGCCAGCAGTCGAAGGGGGTTAAATGGGGCCAACGTCCTGACTTTC. Translated, it gives CASSRRGLNGANVLTF.

The chain has TRBV19 and TRBJ1-3; D unresolved. The germline gives CDR1 LNHDA, CDR2 SQIVND (reference sequence). V was shortened by 7 bases and J by 1 base, with 11 bases between the two germline ends. The CDR3 is made up of 14 amino acids. CDR3 coding DNA: TGTGCCAGTAAGGAGGCCCGGTCTGGAAACACCATATATTTT. Encoded protein: CASKEARSGNTIYF.

The V call is TRBV19, the J call TRBJ2-7; 13 bases map to TRBD2. The ends lost 5 bases at V and 0 bases at J; junction bases unmatched: 13. In germline, CDR1 is LNHDA, CDR2 SQIVND (reference sequence). The CDR3 is 19 amino acids. This CDR3 is CASSSPGLAGKGLSYEQYF. CDR3 nucleotide sequence: TGTGCCAGTAGTTCCCCGGGACTAGCGGGGAAGGGTCTCTCCTACGAGCAGTACTTC. The full variable domain, rest sourced from reference TRBV19 and TRBJ2-7, is DGGITQSPKYLFRKEGQNVTLSCEQNLNHDAMYWYRQDPGQGLRLIYYSQIVNDFQKGDIAEGYSVSREKKESFPLTVTSAQKNPTAFYLCASSSPGLAGKGLSYEQYFGPGTRLTVT.

V gene TRBV10-1 combines with J gene TRBJ2-1; 16 bases are a match to TRBD2. Losses at the gene ends were 2 bases for V and 6 bases for J; bases not matched to a gene: 10. Germline V gene sequence: CDR1 WNHNN, CDR2 SYGVQD (reference sequence). This CDR3 region has 19 residues. CDR3 in amino acids: CASSEKGTSGRARGNEQFF. The CDR3 DNA reads TGCGCCAGCAGTGAGAAGGGGACTAGCGGGAGGGCCAGGGGCAATGAGCAGTTCTTC.

This chain joins TRBV7-2 and TRBJ1-1; TRBD1 might be the D (6 bases). V dropped 5 bases and J dropped 8 bases, with 18 bases sitting between them. CDR1 is SGHTA, CDR2 FQGNSA, per germline. The length of the CDR3 is 14 residues. CDR3 in amino acids: CASSPNLIGTEAFF. CDR3 bases: TGTGCCAGCAGCCCCAATCTGATTGGGACAGAAGCTTTCTTT.

This clone was seen a handful of times. The chain carries TRBV6-4 and TRBJ2-7; 11 bases are shared with TRBD2. The CDR3 totals 13 residues. Germline CDR1 reads MRHNA; CDR2 reads SNTAGT. The trim removed 10 bases at V and 4 bases at J, leaving 6 bases unmatched. CDR3 nucleotide sequence: TGTGCCATCCCGACTAGCGGGAATTACGAGCAGTACTTC. Amino acid sequence: CAIPTSGNYEQYF.

This chain joins TRBV7-6 and TRBJ1-5; TRBD1 aligns across 8 bases. V trimming: 5 bases; J trimming: 8 bases; junction bases outside the gene matches: 20. CDR3 size: 18 residues. Germline V gives CDR1 SGHVS, CDR2 FNYEAQ. CDR3 sequence: CASSLRTGRGPAWEPQHF. For the CDR3, the DNA is TGTGCCAGCAGCCTAAGGACAGGGAGGGGCCCCGCATGGGAGCCCCAGCATTTT.

This clone was recorded only once. V usage is TRBV28 and J usage is TRBJ1-3; no clear D gene. The germline V gene encodes CDR1 MDHEN and CDR2 SYDVKM. Between the trimmed V and J ends, which lost 6 bases and 0 bases, there was a span of 9 bases. This CDR3 spans 14 amino acids. CDR3 DNA: TGTGCCAGCAGCGGGAGTAACTCTGGAAACACCATATATTTT. Amino acid sequence: CASSGSNSGNTIYF.

V is TRBV19 and J is TRBJ1-5, with 8 bases lining up with TRBD1. Germline CDR1 and CDR2: LNHDA and SQIVND (reference sequence). The V segment lost 3 bases and the J segment 6 bases; nucleotides outside the gene matches: 7. CDR3 length: 15 amino acids. CDR3 DNA: TGTGCCAGTAGTATTAGTGCAGGGGGCGGTCAGCCCCAGCATTTT. This gives the protein CASSISAGGGQPQHF.